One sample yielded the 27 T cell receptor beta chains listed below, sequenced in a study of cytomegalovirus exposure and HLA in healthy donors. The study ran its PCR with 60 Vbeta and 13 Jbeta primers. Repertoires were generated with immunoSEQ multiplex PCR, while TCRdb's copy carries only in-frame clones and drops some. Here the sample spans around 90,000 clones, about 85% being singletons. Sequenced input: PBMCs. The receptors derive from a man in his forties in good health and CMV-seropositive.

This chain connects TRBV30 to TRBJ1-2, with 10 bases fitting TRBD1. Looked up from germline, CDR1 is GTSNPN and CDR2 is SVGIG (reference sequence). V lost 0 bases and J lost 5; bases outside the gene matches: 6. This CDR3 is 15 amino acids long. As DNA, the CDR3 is TGTGCCTGGAGTGTGATTCGGACAGGGGGATATGGCTACACCTTC. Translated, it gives CAWSVIRTGGYGYTF.

CDR3: CASSLGGLGENIQYF. In nucleotides, the CDR3 is TGTGCCAGCAGCCTCGGAGGGTTAGGGGAAAACATTCAGTACTTC. This sequence joins TRBV5-4 and TRBJ2-4; TRBD2 is a possible D gene (6 bases). Germline V gene sequence: CDR1 SGHNT, CDR2 YYREEE (reference sequence). This CDR3 has 15 amino acids. The V end lost 4 bases, the J end lost 5 bases, and 16 bases lay between the germline ends.

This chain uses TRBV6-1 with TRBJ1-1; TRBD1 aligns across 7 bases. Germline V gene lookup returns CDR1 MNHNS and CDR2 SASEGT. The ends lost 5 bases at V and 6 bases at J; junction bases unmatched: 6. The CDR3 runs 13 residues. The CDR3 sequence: CASSTPDRAEAFF. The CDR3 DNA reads TGTGCCAGCAGTACACCTGACAGGGCTGAAGCTTTCTTT.

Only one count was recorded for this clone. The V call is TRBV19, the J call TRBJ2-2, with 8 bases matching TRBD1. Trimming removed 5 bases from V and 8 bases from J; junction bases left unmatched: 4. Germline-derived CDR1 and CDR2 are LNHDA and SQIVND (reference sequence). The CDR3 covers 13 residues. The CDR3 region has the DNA TGTGCCAGTAGTCCCCGGACAGGGGGGGAGCTGTTTTTT. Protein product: CASSPRTGGELFF. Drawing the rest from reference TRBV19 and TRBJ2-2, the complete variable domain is DGGITQSPKYLFRKEGQNVTLSCEQNLNHDAMYWYRQDPGQGLRLIYYSQIVNDFQKGDIAEGYSVSREKKESFPLTVTSAQKNPTAFYLCASSPRTGGELFFGEGSRLTVL.

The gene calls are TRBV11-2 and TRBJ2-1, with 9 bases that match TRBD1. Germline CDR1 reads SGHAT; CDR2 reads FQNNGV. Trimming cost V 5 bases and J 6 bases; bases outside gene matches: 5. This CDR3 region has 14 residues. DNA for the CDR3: TGTGCCAGCAGCGACAGGGGGTCCCTCAATGAGCAGTTCTTC. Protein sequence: CASSDRGSLNEQFF.

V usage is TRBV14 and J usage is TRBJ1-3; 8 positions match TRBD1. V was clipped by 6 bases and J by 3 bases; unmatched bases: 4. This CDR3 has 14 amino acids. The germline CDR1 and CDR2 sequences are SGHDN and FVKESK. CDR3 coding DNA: TGTGCCAGCAGACGACAGGGGAGTGGAAACACCATATATTTT. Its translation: CASRRQGSGNTIYF.

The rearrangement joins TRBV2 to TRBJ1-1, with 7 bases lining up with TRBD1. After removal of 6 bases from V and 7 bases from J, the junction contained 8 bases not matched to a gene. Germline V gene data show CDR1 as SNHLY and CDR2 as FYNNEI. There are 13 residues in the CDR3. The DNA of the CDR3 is TGTGCCAGCAGCCTCGTAGGGGGCGTTGAAGCTTTCTTT. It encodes CASSLVGGVEAFF.

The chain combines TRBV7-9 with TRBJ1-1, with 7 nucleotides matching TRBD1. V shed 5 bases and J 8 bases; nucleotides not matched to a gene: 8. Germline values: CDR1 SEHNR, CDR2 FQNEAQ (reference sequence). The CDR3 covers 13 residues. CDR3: CASSPQTGREAFF. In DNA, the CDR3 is TGTGCCAGCAGCCCGCAGACAGGGCGGGAAGCTTTCTTT.

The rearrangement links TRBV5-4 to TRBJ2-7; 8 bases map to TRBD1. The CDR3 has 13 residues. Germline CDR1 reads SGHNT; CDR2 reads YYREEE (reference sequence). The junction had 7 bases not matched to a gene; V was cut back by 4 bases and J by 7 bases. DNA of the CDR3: TGTGCCAGCAGCCGGACAGGGACGGAGGAGCAGTACTTC. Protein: CASSRTGTEEQYF. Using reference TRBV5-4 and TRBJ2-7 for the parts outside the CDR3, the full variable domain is ETGVTQSPTHLIKTRGQQVTLRCSSQSGHNTVSWYQQALGQGPQFIFQYYREEENGRGNFPPRFSGLQFPNYSSELNVNALELDDSALYLCASSRTGTEEQYFGPGTRLTVT.

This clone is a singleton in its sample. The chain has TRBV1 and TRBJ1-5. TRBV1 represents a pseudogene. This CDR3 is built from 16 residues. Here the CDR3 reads CTSSRVGDGRDQPQHF. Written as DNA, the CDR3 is TGCACCAGCAGCCGGGTAGGTGACGGGAGAGATCAGCCCCAGCATTTT.

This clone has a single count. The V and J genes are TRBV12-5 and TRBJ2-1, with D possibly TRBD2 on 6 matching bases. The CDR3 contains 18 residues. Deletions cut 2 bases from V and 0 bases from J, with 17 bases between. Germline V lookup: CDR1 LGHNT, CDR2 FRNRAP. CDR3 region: CASGLTGDFLSSYNEQFF. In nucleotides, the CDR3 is TGTGCTAGTGGTTTGACGGGGGACTTCTTGAGCTCCTACAATGAGCAGTTCTTC. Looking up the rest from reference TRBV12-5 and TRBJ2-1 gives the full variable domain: DARVTQTPRHKVTEMGQEVTMRCQPILGHNTVFWYRQTMMQGLELLAYFRNRAPLDDSGMPKDRFSAEMPDATLATLKIQPSEPRDSAVYFCASGLTGDFLSSYNEQFFGPGTRLTVL.

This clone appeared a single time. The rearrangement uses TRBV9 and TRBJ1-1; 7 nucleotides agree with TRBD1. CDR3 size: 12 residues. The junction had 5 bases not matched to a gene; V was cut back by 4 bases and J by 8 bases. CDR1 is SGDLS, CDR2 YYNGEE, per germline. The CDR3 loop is CASSRDSGEAFF. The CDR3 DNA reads TGTGCCAGCAGCCGGGACAGTGGAGAAGCTTTCTTT.

CDR3 loop: CASSLTRGTMLERGGKEQYF. The DNA of the CDR3 is TGCGCCAGCAGCCTCACAAGAGGAACAATGCTCGAGCGGGGGGGCAAGGAGCAGTACTTC. The chain couples TRBV5-1 to TRBJ2-7, with 10 bases aligning to TRBD2. CDR3 length: 20 residues. Germline assignment: CDR1 SGHRS and CDR2 YFSETQ. Trimming took 4 bases from V and 7 from J; bases not matched to a gene: 26.

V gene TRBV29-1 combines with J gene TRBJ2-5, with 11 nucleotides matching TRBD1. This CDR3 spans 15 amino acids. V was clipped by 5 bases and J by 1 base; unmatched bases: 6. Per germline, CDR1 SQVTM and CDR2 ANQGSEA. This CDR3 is CSVNRDRGTQETQYF. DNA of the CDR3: TGCAGCGTTAATCGGGACAGGGGGACCCAAGAGACCCAGTACTTC.

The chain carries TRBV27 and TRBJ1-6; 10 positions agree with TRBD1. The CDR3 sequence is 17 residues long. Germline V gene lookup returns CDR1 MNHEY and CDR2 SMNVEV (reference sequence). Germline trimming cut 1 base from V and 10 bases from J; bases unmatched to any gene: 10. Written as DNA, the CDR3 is TGTGCCAGCAGTTTATTGGGGACAGGGGCCCCGGGCTCACCCCTCCACTTT. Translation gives CASSLLGTGAPGSPLHF.

CDR3 amino acids: CASKGQGAANGYTF. The CDR3 DNA reads as TGTGCCAGCAAAGGTCAGGGCGCGGCAAATGGCTACACCTTC. The chain couples TRBV9 to TRBJ1-2; D may be TRBD1 (5 bases). Germline V gene sequence: CDR1 SGDLS, CDR2 YYNGEE. V shed 6 bases and J shed 6 bases, with 18 bases lying between them. This CDR3 comprises 14 residues.

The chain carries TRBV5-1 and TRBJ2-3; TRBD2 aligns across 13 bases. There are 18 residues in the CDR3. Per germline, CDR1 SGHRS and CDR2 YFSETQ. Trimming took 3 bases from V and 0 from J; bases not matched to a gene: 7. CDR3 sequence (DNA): TGCGCCAGCAGCTCCCGGCGGACTAGCGGGGGAAGCACAGATACGCAGTATTTT. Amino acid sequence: CASSSRRTSGGSTDTQYF.

Here the CDR3 DNA reads TGTGCCGTTCTAAGCGGGACGGACTATGGCTACACCTTC. This encodes CAVLSGTDYGYTF. The chain has TRBV6-1 and TRBJ1-2; TRBD1 might be the D (5 bases). Trimming cost V 11 bases and J 3 bases, with 16 bases left between them. Germline-derived CDR1 and CDR2 are MNHNS and SASEGT. CDR3 length: 13 amino acids.

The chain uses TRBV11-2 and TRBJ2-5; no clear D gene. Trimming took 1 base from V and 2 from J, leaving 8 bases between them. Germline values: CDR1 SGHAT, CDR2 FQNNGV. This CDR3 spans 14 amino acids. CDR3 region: CASSLGARQETQYF. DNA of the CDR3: TGTGCCAGCAGCTTAGGGGCGAGACAAGAGACCCAGTACTTC.

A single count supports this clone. CDR3 nucleotides: TGTGCCACCAGCCAGGACAGGGGTAATCAGCCCCAGCATTTT. Translation: CATSQDRGNQPQHF. The chain uses TRBV15 and TRBJ1-5, with 9 bases that match TRBD1. Germline V gene lookup returns CDR1 LNHNV and CDR2 YYDKDF (reference sequence). The CDR3 is made up of 14 amino acids. Losses at the gene ends were 5 bases for V and 4 bases for J; bases not matched to a gene: 3.

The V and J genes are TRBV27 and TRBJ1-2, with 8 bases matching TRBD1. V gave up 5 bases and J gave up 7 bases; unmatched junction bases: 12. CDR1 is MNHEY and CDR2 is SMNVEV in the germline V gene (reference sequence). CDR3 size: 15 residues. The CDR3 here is CASSVDREGFGGYTF. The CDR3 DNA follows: TGTGCCAGCAGTGTGGACAGGGAGGGGTTTGGTGGCTACACCTTC.

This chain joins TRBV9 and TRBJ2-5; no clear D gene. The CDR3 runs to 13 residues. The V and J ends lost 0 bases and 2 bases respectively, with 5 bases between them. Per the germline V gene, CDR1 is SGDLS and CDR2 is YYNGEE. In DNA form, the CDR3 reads TGTGCCAGCAGCGTAGCACAGCAAGAGACCCAGTACTTC. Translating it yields CASSVAQQETQYF.

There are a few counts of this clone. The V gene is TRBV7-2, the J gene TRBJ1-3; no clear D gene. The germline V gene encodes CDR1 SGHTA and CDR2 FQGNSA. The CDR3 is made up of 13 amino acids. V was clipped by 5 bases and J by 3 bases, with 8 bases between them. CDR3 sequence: CASSREVGNTIYF. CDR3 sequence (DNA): TGTGCCAGCAGCAGGGAGGTTGGAAACACCATATATTTT.

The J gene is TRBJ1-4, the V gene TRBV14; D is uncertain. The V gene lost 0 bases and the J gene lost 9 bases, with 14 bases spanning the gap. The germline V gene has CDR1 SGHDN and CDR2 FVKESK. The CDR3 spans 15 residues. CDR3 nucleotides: TGTGCCAGCAGCCAAGAAACGGGGAGGGTGAAAAAACTGTTTTTT. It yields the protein CASSQETGRVKKLFF.

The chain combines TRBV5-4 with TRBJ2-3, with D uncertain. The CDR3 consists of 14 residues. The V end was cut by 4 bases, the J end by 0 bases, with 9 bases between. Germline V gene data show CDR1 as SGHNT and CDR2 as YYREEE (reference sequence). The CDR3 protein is CASSARASTDTQYF. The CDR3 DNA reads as TGTGCCAGCAGCGCTCGAGCTAGCACAGATACGCAGTATTTT.

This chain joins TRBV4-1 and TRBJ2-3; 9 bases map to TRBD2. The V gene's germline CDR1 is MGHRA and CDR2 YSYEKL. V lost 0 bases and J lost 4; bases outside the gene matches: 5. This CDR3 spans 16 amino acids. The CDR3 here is CASSQDSASGADTQYF. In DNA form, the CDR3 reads TGCGCCAGCAGCCAAGATTCGGCTAGCGGGGCAGATACGCAGTATTTT.

CDR3 in DNA: TGCGCCAGCAGCTTGGAGGGGCGCCAGCCCCAGCATTTT. This sequence encodes CASSLEGRQPQHF. This sequence joins TRBV5-1 and TRBJ1-5, with D perhaps matching TRBD1 (5 bases). The CDR3 length is 13 residues. Germline CDR1 reads SGHRS; CDR2 reads YFSETQ. V lost 0 bases and J lost 7, with 8 bases in between.